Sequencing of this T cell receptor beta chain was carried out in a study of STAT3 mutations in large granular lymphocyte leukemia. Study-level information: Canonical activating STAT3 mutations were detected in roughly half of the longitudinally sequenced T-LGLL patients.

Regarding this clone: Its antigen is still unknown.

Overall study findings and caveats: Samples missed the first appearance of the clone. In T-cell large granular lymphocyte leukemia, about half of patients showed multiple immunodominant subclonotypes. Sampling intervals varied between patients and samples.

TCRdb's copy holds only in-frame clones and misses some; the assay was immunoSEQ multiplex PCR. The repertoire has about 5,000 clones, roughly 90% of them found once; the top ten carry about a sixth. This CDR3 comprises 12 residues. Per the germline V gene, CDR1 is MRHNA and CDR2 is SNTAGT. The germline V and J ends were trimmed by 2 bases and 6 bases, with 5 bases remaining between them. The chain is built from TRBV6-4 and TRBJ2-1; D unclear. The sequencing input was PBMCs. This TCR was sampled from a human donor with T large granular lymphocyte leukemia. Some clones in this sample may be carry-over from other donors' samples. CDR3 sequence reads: CASSDNGNEQFF. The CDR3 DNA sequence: TGTGCCAGCAGTGACAACGGCAATGAGCAGTTCTTC.